This T cell receptor (beta chain) is drawn from a study of early stage breast cancer tumors. Findings and limits, study-wide: Most shared enriched TCRB sequences were commonly generated ones.

In regard to this clone: Its antigen is undetermined.

Germline trimming cut 6 bases from V and 2 bases from J; bases unmatched to any gene: 8. The germline CDR1 and CDR2 sequences are MDHEN and SYDVKM. This CDR3 region has 16 residues. Profiling relied on immunoSEQ multiplex PCR, and the TCRdb table lists in-frame clones only, not all of them. The top ten clones hold 3% to 4.5% of a sample with around 71,000 clones, 70% to 85% of them seen once. The source is a person in their sixties or seventies with breast cancer. The specimen was blood. The J gene is TRBJ2-3, the V gene TRBV28, with 10 bases matching TRBD2. CDR3 nucleotides: TGTGCCAGCAGCCACCCCCTAGCGGGAGCCACAGATACGCAGTATTTT. The encoded protein is CASSHPLAGATDTQYF.